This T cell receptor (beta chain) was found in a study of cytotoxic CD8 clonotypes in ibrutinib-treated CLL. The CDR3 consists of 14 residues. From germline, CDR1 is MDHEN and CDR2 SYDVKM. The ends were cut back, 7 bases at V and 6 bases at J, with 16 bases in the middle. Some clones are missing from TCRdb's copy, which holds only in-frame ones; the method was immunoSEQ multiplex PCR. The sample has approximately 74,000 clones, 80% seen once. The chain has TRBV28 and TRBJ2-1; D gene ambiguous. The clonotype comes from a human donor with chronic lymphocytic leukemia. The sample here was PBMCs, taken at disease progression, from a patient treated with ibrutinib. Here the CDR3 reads CASTPNWFGNEQFF. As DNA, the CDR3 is TGTGCCAGCACCCCCAACTGGTTCGGCAATGAGCAGTTCTTC.